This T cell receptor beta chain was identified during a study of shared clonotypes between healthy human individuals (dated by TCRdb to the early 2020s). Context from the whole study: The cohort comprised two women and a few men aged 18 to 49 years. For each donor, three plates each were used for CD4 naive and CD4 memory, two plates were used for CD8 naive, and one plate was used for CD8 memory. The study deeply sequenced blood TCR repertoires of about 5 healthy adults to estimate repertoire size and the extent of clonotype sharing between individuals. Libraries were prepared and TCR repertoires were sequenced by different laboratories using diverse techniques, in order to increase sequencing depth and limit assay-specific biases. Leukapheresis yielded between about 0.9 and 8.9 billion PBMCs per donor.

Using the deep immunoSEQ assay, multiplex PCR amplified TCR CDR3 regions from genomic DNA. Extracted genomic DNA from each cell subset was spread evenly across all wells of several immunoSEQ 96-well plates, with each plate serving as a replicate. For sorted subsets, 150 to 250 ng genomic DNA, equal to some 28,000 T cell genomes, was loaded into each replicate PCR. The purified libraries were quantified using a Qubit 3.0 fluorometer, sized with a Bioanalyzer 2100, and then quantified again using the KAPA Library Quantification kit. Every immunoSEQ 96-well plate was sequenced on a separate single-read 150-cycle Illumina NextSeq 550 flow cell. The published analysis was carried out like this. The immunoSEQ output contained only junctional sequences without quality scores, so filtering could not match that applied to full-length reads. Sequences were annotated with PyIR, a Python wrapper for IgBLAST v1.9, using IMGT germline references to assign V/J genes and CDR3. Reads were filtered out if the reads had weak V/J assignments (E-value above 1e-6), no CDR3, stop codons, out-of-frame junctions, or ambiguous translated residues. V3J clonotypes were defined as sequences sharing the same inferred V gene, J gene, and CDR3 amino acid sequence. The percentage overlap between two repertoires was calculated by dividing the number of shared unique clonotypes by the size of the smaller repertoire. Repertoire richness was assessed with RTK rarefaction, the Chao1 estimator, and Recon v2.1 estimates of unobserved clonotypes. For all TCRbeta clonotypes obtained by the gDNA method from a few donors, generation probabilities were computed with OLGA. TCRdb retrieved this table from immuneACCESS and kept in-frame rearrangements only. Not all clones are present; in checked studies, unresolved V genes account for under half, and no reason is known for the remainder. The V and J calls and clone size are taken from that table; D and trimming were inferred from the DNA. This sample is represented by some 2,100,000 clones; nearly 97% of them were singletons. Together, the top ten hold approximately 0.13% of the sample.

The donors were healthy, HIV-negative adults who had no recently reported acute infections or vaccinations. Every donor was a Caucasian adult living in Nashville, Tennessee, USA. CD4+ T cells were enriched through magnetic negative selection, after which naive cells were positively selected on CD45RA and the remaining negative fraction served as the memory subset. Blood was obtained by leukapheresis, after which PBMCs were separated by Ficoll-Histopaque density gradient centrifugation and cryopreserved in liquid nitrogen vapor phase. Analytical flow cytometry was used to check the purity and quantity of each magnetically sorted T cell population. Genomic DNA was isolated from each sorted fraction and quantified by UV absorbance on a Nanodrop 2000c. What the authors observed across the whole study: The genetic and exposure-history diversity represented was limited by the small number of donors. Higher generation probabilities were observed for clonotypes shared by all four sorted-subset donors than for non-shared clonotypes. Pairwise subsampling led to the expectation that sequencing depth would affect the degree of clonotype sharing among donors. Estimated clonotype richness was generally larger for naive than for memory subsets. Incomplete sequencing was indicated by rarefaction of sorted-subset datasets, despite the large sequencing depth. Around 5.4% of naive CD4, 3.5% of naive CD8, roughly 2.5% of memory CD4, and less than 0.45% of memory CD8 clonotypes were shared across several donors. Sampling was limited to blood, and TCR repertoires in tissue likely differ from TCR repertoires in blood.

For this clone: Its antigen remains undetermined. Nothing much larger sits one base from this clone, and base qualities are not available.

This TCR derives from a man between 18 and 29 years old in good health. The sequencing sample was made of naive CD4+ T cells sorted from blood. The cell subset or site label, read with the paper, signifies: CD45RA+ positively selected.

In nucleotide form, the sequence is TGCGCCAGCAGTATGGAGGGCACGTCCTACGAGCAGTACTTC. Translated, this gives CASSMEGTSYEQYF. This receptor chain uses TRBV5-1 and TRBJ2-7, with TRBD2 as a weak D call on 6 bases. V is reduced by 5 bases and J by 1 base, leaving a spacing of 13 bases between them. Looking up the germline V gene yields CDR1 SGHRS and CDR2 YFSETQ. The CDR3 starts with the cysteine, ends with the phenylalanine, and has 14 residues. Only the CDR3 part of the read is kept: 42 bases, read in frame from the first base.